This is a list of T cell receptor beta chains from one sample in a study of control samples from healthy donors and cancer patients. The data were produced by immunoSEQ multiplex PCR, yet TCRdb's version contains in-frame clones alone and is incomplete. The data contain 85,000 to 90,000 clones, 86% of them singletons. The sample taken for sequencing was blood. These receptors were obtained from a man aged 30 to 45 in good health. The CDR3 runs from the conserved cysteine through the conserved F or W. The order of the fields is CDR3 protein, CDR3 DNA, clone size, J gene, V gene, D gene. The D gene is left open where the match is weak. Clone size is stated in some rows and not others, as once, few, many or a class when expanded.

CDR3: CATSDDRLGDTDTQYF; DNA: TGTGCCACCAGTGATGACCGCCTAGGGGACACAGATACGCAGTATTTT; size: NA; J: TRBJ2-3; V: TRBV24-1; D: NA
CDR3: CASSALPQGAVETQYF; DNA: TGTGCCAGCAGCGCACTACCACAGGGGGCGGTTGAGACCCAGTACTTC; size: NA; J: TRBJ2-5; V: TRBV3-1/TRBV3-2; D: TRBD1
CDR3: CATSDSTGLYTEAFF; DNA: TGTGCCACCAGTGATAGTACAGGGTTGTACACTGAAGCTTTCTTT; size: NA; J: TRBJ1-1; V: TRBV24-1; D: NA
CDR3: CASTPAMNTEAFF; DNA: TGTGCCAGCACCCCAGCCATGAACACTGAAGCTTTCTTT; size: NA; J: TRBJ1-1; V: TRBV25-1; D: NA
CDR3: CASSPSGTGFWETQYF; DNA: TGCGCCAGCAGCCCCTCCGGGACAGGGTTCTGGGAGACCCAGTACTTC; size: NA; J: TRBJ2-5; V: TRBV5-1; D: TRBD1
CDR3: CASSLELPGNQETQYF; DNA: TGCGCCAGCAGCTTGGAGCTCCCCGGGAACCAAGAGACCCAGTACTTC; size: NA; J: TRBJ2-5; V: TRBV5-1; D: NA
CDR3: CAISGQDRGQDEQYF; DNA: TGTGCCATCAGTGGTCAGGACAGGGGGCAGGACGAGCAGTACTTC; size: NA; J: TRBJ2-7; V: TRBV10-3; D: TRBD1
CDR3: CASSASGVYSGANVLTF; DNA: TGTGCCAGCAGTGCTAGCGGGGTCTACTCTGGGGCCAACGTCCTGACTTTC; size: many; J: TRBJ2-6; V: TRBV2; D: TRBD2
CDR3: CASRRAGARDTQYF; DNA: TGTGCCAGTAGGAGAGCGGGGGCTCGGGATACGCAGTATTTT; size: once; J: TRBJ2-3; V: TRBV19; D: TRBD2
CDR3: CASSSPQPNTEAFF; DNA: TGTGCCAGCAGTTCCCCTCAGCCGAACACTGAAGCTTTCTTT; size: NA; J: TRBJ1-1; V: TRBV28; D: NA
CDR3: CASRGNRGHGFEAFF; DNA: TGTGCCAGCAGAGGAAACCGGGGGCACGGCTTTGAAGCTTTCTTT; size: once; J: TRBJ1-1; V: TRBV27; D: NA
CDR3: CASSPRGGGRGETQYF; DNA: TGTGCCAGCAGCCCCCGAGGCGGGGGACGGGGGGAGACCCAGTACTTC; size: NA; J: TRBJ2-5; V: TRBV2; D: TRBD2
CDR3: CASSLWGLSGELFF; DNA: TGTGCCAGCAGCTTATGGGGATTGTCCGGGGAGCTGTTTTTT; size: NA; J: TRBJ2-2; V: TRBV7-2; D: NA
CDR3: CASNEQGANTGELFF; DNA: TGTGCCAGCAATGAACAGGGGGCGAACACCGGGGAGCTGTTTTTT; size: NA; J: TRBJ2-2; V: TRBV2; D: TRBD1
CDR3: CASSPTTGYTEAFF; DNA: TGTGCCAGCAGCCCGACTACAGGGTACACTGAAGCTTTCTTT; size: NA; J: TRBJ1-1; V: TRBV7-2; D: NA
CDR3: CATSDFGTEETQYF; DNA: TGTGCCACCAGTGACTTCGGGACAGAAGAGACCCAGTACTTC; size: NA; J: TRBJ2-5; V: TRBV24-1; D: TRBD1
CDR3: CASSPVGSLGNEQFF; DNA: TGTGCCAGCAGTCCGGTTGGGAGCCTGGGCAATGAGCAGTTCTTC; size: NA; J: TRBJ2-1; V: TRBV27; D: NA
CDR3: CSANGNEQFF; DNA: TGCAGTGCTAATGGGAATGAGCAGTTCTTC; size: NA; J: TRBJ2-1; V: TRBV20-1; D: NA